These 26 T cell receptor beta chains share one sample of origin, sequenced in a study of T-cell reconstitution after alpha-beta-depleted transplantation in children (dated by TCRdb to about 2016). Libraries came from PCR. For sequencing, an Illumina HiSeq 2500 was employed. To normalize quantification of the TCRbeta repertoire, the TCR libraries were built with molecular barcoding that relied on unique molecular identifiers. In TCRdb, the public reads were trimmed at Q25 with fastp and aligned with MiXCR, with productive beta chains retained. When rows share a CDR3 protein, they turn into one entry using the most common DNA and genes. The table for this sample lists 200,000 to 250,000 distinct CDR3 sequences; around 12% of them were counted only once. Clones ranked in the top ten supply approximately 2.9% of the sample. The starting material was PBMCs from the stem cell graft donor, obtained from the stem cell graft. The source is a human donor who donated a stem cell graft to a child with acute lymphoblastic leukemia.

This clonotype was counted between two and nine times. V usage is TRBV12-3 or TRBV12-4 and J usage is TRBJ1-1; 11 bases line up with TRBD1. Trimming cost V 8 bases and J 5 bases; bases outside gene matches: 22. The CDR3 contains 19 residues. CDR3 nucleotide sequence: TGTGCCAGCTTCCCTTTACCAGGGACAGGGGGGCTCCCCGAGACTGAAGCTTTCTTT. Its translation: CASFPLPGTGGLPETEAFF.

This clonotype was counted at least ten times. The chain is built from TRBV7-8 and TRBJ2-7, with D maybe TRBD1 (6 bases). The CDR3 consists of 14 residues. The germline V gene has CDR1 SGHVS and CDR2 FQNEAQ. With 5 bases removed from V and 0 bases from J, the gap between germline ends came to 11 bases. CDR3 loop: CASSQDSSSYEQYF. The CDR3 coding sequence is TGTGCCAGCAGCCAGGACAGCAGCTCCTACGAGCAGTACTTC. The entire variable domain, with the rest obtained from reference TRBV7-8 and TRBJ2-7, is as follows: GAGVSQSPRYKVAKRGQDVALRCDPISGHVSLFWYQQALGQGPEFLTYFQNEAQLDKSGLPSDRFFAERPEGSVSTLKIQRTQQEDSAVYLCASSQDSSSYEQYFGPGTRLTVT.

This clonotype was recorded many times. The CDR3 region has the DNA TGTGCCAGCAGCCCCGCCCGAGGGCTTTATAGCAATCAGCCCCAGCATTTT. Translating gives CASSPARGLYSNQPQHF. This chain uses TRBV7-2 with TRBJ1-5; D gene uncertain. This CDR3 has 17 amino acids. Germline assignment: CDR1 SGHTA and CDR2 FQGNSA. The ends were cut back, 5 bases at V and 0 bases at J, with 17 bases in the middle.

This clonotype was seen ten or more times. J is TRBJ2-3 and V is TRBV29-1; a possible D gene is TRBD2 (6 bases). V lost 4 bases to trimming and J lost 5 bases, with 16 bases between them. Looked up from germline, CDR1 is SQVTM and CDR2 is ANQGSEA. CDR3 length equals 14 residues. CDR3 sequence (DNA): TGCAGCGTTGTGTACACTGACGGGAGAGATACGCAGTATTTT. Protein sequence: CSVVYTDGRDTQYF.

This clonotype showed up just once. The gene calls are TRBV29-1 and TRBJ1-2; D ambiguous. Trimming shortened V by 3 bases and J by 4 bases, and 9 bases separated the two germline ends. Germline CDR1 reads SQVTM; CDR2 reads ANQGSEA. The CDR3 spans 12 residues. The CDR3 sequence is CSVDTQSYGYTF. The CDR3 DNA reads TGCAGCGTTGATACACAGAGCTATGGCTACACCTTC.

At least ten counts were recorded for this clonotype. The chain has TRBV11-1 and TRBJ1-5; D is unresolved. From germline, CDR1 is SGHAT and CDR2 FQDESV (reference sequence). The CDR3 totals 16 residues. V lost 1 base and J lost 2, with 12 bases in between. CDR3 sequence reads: CASSLGRSRGNQPQHF. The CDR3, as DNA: TGTGCCAGCAGCTTAGGGAGATCCCGAGGCAATCAGCCCCAGCATTTT.

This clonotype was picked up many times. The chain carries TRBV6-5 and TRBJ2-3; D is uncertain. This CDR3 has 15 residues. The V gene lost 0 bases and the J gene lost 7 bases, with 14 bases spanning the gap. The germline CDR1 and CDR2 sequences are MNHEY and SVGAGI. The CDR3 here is CASSYSMLDAHTQYF. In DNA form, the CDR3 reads TGTGCCAGCAGTTACTCGATGCTCGACGCCCATACGCAGTATTTT.

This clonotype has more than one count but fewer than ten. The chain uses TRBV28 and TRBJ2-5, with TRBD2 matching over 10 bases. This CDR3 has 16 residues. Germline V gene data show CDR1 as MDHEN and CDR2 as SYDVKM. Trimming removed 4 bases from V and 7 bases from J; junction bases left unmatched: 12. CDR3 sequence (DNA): TGTGCCAGCAGTTCCTCGGGGGGACTAGCGAGGTGGACCCAGTACTTC. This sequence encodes CASSSSGGLARWTQYF.

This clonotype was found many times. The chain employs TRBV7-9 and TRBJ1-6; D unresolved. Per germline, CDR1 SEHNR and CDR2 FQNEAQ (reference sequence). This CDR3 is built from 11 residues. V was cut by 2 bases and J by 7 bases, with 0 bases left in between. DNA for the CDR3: TGTGCCAGCAGCTTAAATTCACCCCTCCACTTT. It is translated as CASSLNSPLHF.

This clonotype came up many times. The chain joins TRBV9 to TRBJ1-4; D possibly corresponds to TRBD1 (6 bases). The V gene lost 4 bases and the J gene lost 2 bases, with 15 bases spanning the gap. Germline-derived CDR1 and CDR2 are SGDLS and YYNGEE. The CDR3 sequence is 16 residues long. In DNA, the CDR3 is TGTGCCAGCAGCCAACAGGGTCCGGGGACTAATGAAAAACTGTTTTTT. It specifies CASSQQGPGTNEKLFF. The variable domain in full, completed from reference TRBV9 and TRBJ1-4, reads DSGVTQTPKHLITATGQRVTLRCSPRSGDLSVYWYQQSLDQGLQFLIQYYNGEERAKGNILERFSAQQFPDLHSELNLSSLELGDSALYFCASSQQGPGTNEKLFFGSGTQLSVL.

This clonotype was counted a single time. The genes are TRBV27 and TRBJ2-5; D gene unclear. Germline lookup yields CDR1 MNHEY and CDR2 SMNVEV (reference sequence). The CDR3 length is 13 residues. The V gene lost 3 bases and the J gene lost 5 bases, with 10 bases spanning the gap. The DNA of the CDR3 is TGTGCCAGCAGTTTGAACATGGGGGAGACCCAGTACTTC. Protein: CASSLNMGETQYF.

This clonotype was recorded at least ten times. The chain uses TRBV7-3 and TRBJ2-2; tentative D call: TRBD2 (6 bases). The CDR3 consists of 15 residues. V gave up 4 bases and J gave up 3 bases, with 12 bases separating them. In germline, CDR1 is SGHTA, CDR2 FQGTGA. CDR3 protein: CASSWVGGDTGELFF. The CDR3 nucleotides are TGTGCCAGCAGCTGGGTTGGAGGGGACACCGGGGAGCTGTTTTTT.

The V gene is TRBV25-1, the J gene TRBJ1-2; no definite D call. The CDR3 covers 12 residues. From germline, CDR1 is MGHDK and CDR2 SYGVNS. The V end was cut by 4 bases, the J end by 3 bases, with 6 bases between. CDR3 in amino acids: CASSVGDYGYTF. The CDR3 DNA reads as TGTGCCAGCAGTGTTGGGGACTATGGCTACACCTTC.

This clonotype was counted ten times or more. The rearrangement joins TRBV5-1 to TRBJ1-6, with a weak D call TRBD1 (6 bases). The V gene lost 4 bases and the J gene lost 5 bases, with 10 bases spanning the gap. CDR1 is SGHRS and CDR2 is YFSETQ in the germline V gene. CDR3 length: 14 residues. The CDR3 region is CASSPGHNNSPLHF. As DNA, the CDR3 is TGCGCCAGCAGCCCGGGACACAATAATTCACCCCTCCACTTT.

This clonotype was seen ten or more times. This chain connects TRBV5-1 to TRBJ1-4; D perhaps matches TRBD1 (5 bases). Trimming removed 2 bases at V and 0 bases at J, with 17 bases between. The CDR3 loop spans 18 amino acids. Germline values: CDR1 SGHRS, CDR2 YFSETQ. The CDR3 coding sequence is TGCGCCAGCAGCTTTGGCAGGGCCCTAGTTGCAACTAATGAAAAACTGTTTTTT. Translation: CASSFGRALVATNEKLFF.

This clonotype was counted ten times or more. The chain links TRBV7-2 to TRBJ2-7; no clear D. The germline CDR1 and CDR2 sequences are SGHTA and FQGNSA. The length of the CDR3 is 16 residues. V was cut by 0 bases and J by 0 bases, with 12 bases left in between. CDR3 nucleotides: TGTGCCAGCAGCTTAGCGTTCCGCGAGCCCTCCTACGAGCAGTACTTC. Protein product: CASSLAFREPSYEQYF.

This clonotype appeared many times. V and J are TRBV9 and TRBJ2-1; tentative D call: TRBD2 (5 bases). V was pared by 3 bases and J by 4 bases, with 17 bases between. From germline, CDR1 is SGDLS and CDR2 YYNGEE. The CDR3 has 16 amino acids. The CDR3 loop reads CASSALGTSGYNEQFF. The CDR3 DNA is TGTGCCAGCAGCGCCCTAGGTACCTCGGGATACAATGAGCAGTTCTTC.

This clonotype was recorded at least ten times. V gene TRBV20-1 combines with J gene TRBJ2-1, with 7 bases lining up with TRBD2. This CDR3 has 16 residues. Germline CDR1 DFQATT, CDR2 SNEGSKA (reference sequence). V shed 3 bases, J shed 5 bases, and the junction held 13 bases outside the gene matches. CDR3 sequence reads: CSASHFIAGRDNEQFF. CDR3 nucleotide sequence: TGCAGTGCTAGTCATTTTATCGCGGGGAGGGACAATGAGCAGTTCTTC.

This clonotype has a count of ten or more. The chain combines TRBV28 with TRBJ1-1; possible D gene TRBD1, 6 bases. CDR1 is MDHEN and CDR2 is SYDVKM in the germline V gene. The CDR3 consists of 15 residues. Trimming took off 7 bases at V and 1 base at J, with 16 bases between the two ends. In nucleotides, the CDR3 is TGTGCCAGCAACCTCCCACAGGGCAGGAACACTGAAGCTTTCTTT. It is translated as CASNLPQGRNTEAFF.

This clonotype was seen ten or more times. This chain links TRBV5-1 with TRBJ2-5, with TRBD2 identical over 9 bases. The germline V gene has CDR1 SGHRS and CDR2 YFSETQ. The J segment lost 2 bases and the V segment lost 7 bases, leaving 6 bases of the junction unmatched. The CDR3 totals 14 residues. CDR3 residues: CASRPLAGQETQYF. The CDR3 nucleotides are TGCGCCAGCCGCCCGCTAGCGGGGCAAGAGACCCAGTACTTC.

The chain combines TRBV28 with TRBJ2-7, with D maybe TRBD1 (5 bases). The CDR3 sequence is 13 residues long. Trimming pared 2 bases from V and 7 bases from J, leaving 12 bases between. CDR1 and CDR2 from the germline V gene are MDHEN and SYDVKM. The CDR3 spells CASSLGLGVEQYF. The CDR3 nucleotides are TGTGCCAGCAGTTTAGGTCTAGGGGTTGAGCAGTACTTC.

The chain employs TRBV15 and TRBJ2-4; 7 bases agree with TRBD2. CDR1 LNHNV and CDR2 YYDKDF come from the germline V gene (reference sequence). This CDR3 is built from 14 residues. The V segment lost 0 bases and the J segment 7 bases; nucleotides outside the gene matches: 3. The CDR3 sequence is CATSRDPGGNIQYF. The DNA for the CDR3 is TGTGCCACCAGCAGAGATCCGGGAGGCAACATTCAGTACTTC.

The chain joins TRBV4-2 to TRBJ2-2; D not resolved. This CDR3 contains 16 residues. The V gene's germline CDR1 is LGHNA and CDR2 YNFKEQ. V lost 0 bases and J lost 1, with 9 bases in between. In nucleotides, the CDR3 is TGTGCCAGCAGCCAAGATCGACAACGGAACACCGGGGAGCTGTTTTTT. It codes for CASSQDRQRNTGELFF.

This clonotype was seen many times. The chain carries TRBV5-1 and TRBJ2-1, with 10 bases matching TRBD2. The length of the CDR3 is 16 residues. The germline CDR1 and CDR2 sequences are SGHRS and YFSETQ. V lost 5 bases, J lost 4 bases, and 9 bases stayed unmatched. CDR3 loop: CASSLVGTSVYNEQFF. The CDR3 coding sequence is TGCGCCAGCAGTCTCGTTGGGACTAGCGTATACAATGAGCAGTTCTTC. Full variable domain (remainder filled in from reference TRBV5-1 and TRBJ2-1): KAGVTQTPRYLIKTRGQQVTLSCSPISGHRSVSWYQQTPGQGLQFLFEYFSETQRNKGNFPGRFSGRQFSNSRSEMNVSTLELGDSALYLCASSLVGTSVYNEQFFGPGTRLTVL.

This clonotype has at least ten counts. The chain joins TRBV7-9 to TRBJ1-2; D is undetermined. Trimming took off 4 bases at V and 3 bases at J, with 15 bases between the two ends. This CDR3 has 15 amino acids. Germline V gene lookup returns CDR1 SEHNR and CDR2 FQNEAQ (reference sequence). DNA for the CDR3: TGTGCCAGCAGCTCTACATTCCGGACCGACTATGGCTACACCTTC. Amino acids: CASSSTFRTDYGYTF.

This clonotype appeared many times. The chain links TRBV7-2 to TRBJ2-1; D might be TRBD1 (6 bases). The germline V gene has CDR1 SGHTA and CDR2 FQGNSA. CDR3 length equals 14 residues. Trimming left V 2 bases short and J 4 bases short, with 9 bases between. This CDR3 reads CASSLMGQYNEQFF. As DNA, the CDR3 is TGTGCCAGCAGCTTAATGGGACAATACAATGAGCAGTTCTTC.